Described below is a single TCR beta chain sequence and its context. What it binds is not known. The sample originates from a study of cytomegalovirus exposure and HLA in healthy donors. Study results and caveats: Associated with cytomegalovirus, according to the listing, were some 180 TCR beta chains. It was reported that the classifier diagnosed cytomegalovirus status with high specificity and sensitivity in both the original and validation cohorts.

A 120-subject validation cohort, separate from the roughly 670-subject first cohort, supplied the donors. The V end was cut by 4 bases, the J end by 6 bases, with 19 bases between. Germline V lookup: CDR1 MDHEN, CDR2 SYDVKM. The CDR3 has 15 amino acids. Profiled with immunoSEQ multiplex PCR; TCRdb holds only in-frame clones, not every one. The sample has over 60,000 clones; approximately 95% are singletons. Material for sequencing was PBMCs. The receptor's source is a man aged 18 to 35 in good health and CMV-seronegative. This rearrangement joins TRBV28 to TRBJ2-7; D possibly corresponds to TRBD2 (7 bases). DNA of the CDR3: TGTGCCAGCAGTTCCCGGGGAGGGGGATCGGTCGAGCAGTACTTC. This translates into CASSSRGGGSVEQYF.